Below, 6 T cell receptor beta chains from the same sample are listed, as sequenced in a study of blood T cell repertoires in COVID-19. Here immunoSEQ multiplex PCR was the method, and the copy in TCRdb shows in-frame clones only, minus some. The table records 26,000 or so clones, 92% of them present only once. The sequenced sample consisted of peripheral blood. The receptors derive from a human donor in a cohort sampled during active COVID-19.

This chain connects TRBV28 to TRBJ2-7; 9 positions agree with TRBD1. V dropped 6 bases and J dropped 5; count of bases not matched to a gene: 2. Looked up from germline, CDR1 is MDHEN and CDR2 is SYDVKM. The CDR3 length is 12 residues. The CDR3 nucleotides are TGTGCCAGCAGGGGGACAGGGAACGAGCAGTACGTC. It specifies CASRGTGNEQYV.

The chain couples TRBV7-7 to TRBJ2-2; no clear D. The germline CDR1 and CDR2 sequences are SSHAT and FNYEAQ (reference sequence). CDR3 length: 13 residues. V lost 5 bases and J lost 6, with 10 bases in between. CDR3 DNA sequence: TGTGCCAGCAGCCCTACTCAAGCCGGGGAGCTGTTTTTT. As protein: CASSPTQAGELFF.

In its sample, this clone was seen a few times. The chain links TRBV7-2 to TRBJ2-7; 7 bases agree with TRBD2. CDR1 and CDR2 from the germline V gene are SGHTA and FQGNSA. V shed 5 bases, J shed 0 bases, and the junction held 4 bases outside the gene matches. The CDR3 sequence is 14 residues long. CDR3 residues: CASSPGGSSYEQYF. The CDR3 nucleotides are TGTGCCAGCAGCCCCGGGGGGAGCTCCTACGAGCAGTACTTC.

The chain is built from TRBV19 and TRBJ2-2; D possibly corresponds to TRBD2 (5 bases). The V gene's germline CDR1 is LNHDA and CDR2 SQIVND (reference sequence). The CDR3 is 14 amino acids. The V gene lost 0 bases and the J gene lost 4 bases, with 6 bases spanning the gap. The CDR3 DNA reads TGTGCCAGTAGTATAGATCGGGGCACCGGGGAGCTGTTTTTT. The encoded protein is CASSIDRGTGELFF.

The chain carries TRBV3-1 (or the pseudogene TRBV3-2) and TRBJ1-6, with D tentatively TRBD1 (5 bases). The CDR3 is 14 amino acids. Trimming took 3 bases from V and 9 from J, leaving 12 bases between them. CDR1 LGHDT and CDR2 YNNKEL come from the germline V gene (reference sequence). In DNA form, the CDR3 reads TGTGCCAGCAGCCAGAAAGGGGAGGGTTCACCCCTCCACTTT. Translation gives CASSQKGEGSPLHF.

This chain connects TRBV6-5 to TRBJ1-2; no reliable D call. Germline CDR1 reads MNHEY; CDR2 reads SVGAGI. The CDR3 length is 12 residues. Trimming cost V 6 bases and J 6 bases, with 11 bases left between them. In DNA form, the CDR3 reads TGTGCCAGCAGAACTGATTTAAATGGCTACACCTTC. Protein: CASRTDLNGYTF.